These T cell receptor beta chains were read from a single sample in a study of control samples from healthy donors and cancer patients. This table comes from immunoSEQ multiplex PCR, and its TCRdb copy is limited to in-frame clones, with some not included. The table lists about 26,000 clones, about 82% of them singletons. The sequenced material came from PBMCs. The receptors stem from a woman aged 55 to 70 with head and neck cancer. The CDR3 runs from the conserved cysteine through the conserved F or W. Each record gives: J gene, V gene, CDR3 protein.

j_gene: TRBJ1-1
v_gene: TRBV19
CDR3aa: CASSIRVNTEAFF

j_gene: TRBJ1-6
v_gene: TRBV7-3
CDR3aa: CASSARDRASPLHF

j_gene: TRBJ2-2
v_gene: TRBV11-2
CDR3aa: CASSLAFGTGELFF

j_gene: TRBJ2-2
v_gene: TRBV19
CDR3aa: CASIFATGELFF

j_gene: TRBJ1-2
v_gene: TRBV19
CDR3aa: CASTPEWGDGYTF

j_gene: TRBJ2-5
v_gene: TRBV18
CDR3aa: CASSPGGQETQYF

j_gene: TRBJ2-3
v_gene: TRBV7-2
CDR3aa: CASSSWDSLTDTQYF

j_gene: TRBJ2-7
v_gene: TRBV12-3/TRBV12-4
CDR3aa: CASSPGRDEQYF

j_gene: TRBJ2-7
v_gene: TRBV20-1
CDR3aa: CSASGNYEQYF

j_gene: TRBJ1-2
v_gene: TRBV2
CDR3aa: CASSAGLYGYTF

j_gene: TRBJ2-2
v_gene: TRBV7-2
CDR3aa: CASSLVRGGELFF

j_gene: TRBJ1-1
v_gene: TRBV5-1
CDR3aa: CASSLGVMNTEAFF

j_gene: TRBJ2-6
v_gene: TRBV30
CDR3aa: CAWSVVALMRAGANVLTF

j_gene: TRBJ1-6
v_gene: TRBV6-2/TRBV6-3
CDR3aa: CASSQTVISPLHF

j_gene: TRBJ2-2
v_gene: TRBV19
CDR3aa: CASSRLAGGPTGELFF

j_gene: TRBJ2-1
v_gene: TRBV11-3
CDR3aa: CASSLVVGYEQFF

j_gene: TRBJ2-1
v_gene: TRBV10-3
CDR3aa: CAITSRDNEQFF

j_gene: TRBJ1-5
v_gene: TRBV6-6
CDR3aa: CASSYQGGNQPQHF

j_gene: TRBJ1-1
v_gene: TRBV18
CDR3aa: CASSPPGFTEAFF

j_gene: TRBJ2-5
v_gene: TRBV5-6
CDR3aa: CASNFLGGGNQETQYF

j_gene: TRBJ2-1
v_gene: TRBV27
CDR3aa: CASSLSTGPDEQFF

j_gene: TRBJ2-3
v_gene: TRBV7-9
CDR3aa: CASSSLAARTDTQYF

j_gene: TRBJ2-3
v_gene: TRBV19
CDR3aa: CASGEGGGRTDTQYF

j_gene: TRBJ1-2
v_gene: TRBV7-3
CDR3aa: CASSFEGFRGYTF

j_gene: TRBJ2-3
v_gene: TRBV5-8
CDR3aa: CASRGSGGDTQYF

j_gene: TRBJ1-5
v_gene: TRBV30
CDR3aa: CAWSVQGNQPQHF

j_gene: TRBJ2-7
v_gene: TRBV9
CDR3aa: CASSVGQGLSYEQYF

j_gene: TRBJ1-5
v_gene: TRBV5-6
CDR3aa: CASSLTGGINQPQHF

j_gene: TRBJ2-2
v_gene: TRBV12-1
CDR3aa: CASSFPLRDTGELFF

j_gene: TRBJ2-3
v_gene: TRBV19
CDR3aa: CASNSGVSTDTQYF

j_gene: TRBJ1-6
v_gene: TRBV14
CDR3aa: CASSQGLGQIGYSPLHF

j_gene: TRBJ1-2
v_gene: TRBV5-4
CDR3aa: CASSADSNYGYTF

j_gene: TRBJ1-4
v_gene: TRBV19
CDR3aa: CASSLRPAATNEKLFF

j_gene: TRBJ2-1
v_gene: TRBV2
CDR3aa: CASSARLGAGAYNEQFF

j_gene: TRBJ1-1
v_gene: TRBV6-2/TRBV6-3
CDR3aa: CASSYGVDRLNTEAFF

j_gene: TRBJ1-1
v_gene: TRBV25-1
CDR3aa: CASSDHRFSLNTEAFF

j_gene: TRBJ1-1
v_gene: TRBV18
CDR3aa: CASSRDAFKSTEAFF

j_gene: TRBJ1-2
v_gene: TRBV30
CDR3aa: CAWSVNENYGYTF

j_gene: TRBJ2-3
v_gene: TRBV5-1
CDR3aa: CASSLVSSAGTDTQYF

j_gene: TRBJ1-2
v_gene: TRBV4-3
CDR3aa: CASSQAGGNGYGYTF

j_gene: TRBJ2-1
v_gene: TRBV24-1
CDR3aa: CATSDISQGHSYNEQFF

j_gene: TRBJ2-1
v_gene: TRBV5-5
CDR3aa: CASSPNDGLNEQFF

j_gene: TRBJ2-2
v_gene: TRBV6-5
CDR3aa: CASSYSASGLTGELFF

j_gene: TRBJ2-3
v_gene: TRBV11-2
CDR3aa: CASSPAGGSADTQYF

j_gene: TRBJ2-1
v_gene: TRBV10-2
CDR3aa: CASSASGYNEQFF

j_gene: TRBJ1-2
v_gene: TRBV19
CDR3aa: CASSIDPRGQFNYGYTF

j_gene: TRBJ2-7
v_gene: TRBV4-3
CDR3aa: CASSQGGTSGVYEQYF

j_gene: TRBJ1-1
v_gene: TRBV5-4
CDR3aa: CASSLIGWNTEAFF

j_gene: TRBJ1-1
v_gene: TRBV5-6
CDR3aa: CASSPGGPNTEAFF

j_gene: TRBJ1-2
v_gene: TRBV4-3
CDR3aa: CASSQEGASGYGYTF

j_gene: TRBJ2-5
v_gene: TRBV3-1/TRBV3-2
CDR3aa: CASSSYRETQYF

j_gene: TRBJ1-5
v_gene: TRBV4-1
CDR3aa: CASSQSSGTGYFSNQPQHF

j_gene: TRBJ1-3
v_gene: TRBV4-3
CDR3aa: CASSQDPGGRVSGNTIYF

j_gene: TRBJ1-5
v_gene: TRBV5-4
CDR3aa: CASSLAGSNQPQHF

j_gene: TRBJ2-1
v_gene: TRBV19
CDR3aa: CASSITPPGGSYNEQFF

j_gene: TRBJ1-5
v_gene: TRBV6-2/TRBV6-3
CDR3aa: CASSYGRTGNQPQHF

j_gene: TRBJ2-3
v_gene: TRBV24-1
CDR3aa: CATSDSPAAGELDTQYF

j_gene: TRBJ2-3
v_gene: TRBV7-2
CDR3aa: CASSLRAGDSDTQYF

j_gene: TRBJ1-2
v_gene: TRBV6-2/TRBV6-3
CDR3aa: CASSRGQANYGYTF

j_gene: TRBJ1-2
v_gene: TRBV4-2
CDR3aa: CASSQDLGGTYGYTF